The present T cell receptor beta chain was sequenced within a study of somatic mutations in cytotoxic T cells in rheumatoid arthritis. Study-wide context: Immediately following diagnosis and ahead of any treatment, patient blood (30 ml EDTA) was drawn.

The J segment lost 2 bases and the V segment lost 2 bases, leaving 6 bases of the junction unmatched. The V gene's germline CDR1 is MNHNS and CDR2 SASEGT. The CDR3 has 16 amino acids. CD4+ and CD8+ cells were isolated by positive magnetic bead selection, with purity checked by flow cytometry. Sequencing was performed with immunoSEQ multiplex PCR; in TCRdb, only in-frame clones are kept and a portion is missing. The data contain some 10,000 clones, 70% to 85% of them singletons. The sequenced sample consisted of CD8+ T cells sorted from blood. The genes are TRBV6-1 and TRBJ2-3; 8 bases fit TRBD2. This TCR came from a woman aged 60-75 years with rheumatoid arthritis. Here the CDR3 reads CASSERVAGHTDTQYF. The CDR3 bases are TGTGCCAGCAGTGAAAGGGTAGCGGGACACACAGATACGCAGTATTTT.